Here is one T cell receptor (beta chain) with its context. No cognate antigen has been identified for it. The input lacks base qualities; no much larger clone sits a single base away. The CDR3 runs 15 residues from the cysteine to the phenylalanine. Only the CDR3 DNA stays, 45 bases, in frame from base 1. V ends up 8 bases short and J 5 bases short, with an unmatched junction base count of 11. Donors were 35 to 40 systemically healthy Caucasian individuals from Russia aged roughly 6 to 100 years. Each donor gave 8.5 to 10 milliliters of peripheral blood, collected into EDTA-treated Vacutainer tubes. Ficoll-Paque density-gradient centrifugation was used to isolate PBMCs, with at least 6 million obtained per sample. Trizol reagent was used to extract total RNA from the PBMCs, yielding at least 6 micrograms per sample. For every donor, flow cytometry on a PBMC aliquot measured the percentage of naive CD45RAhigh/CD27high T cells.

The sample comes from a study of blood T cells in healthy people across ages (dated by TCRdb to about 2015). For the study in its entirety: Template switching captured roughly one uniquely barcoded TCR beta cDNA molecule per two T cells in model experiments. To avoid experimental bias, donors of different ages were spread randomly across the sequencing lanes. Donors were grouped into four age groups: young (average 16 years), middle-aged (around 39), aged (around 62) and long-lived (just over 80). For two donors (one aged 18 to 30 and one aged 80 or older), the study analyzed two additional independent replicas of 1 million unique cDNA reads from the same blood draw. Using deep sequencing normalized with unique cDNA molecular identifiers, the study measured how TCR beta repertoire diversity changes with age.

Points the paper makes about the study in general: Observed TCR beta diversity correlated strongly with the percentage of naive T cells measured by flow cytometry. Estimates of total diversity based on one million sequenced T cells were regarded as lower bounds and as underestimates. As age increased, observed TCR beta diversity per million T cells dropped in a roughly linear way, and a significant reduction was already evident by age about 40. Because profiling used bulk unsorted PBMCs, naive and antigen-experienced compartments could not be compared conclusively. Compared with the aged group, the long-lived group had more naive CD4+ T cells, fewer expanded clones and increased TCR diversity, a pattern suggesting age selection. Donor CMV infection status was unknown, potentially confounding age-related changes in expanded clonotypes.

The library was produced with 5' RACE. Sequencing was carried out with an Illumina HiSeq 2500. A second PCR of about 6 to 12 cycles was performed with a sample-barcoded 5' primer and a J-beta primer mix. A template-switch 5' adaptor carrying 12 random nucleotides introduced a unique molecular identifier onto each TCR beta cDNA molecule. Each sample yielded at least 2.5 million CDR3-containing paired-end reads. The Mint cDNA synthesis kit, primed by a TRBC-specific oligonucleotide, was used to synthesize first-strand cDNA from all RNA. All cDNA was treated with uracil-DNA glycosylase and then went through a first 18-cycle PCR with the universal primers M1SS and BC2_uni_R. As for the authors' bioinformatics: For normalization, 1 million high-quality reads, each with a distinct molecular identifier, were randomly selected from each sample. Instead of being binned into consensus sequences, reads that shared molecular identifiers were thrown out. MiTCR, set to a Q25 quality threshold and the strictest error-elimination algorithm, was used for CDR3 identification, clonotype clustering and error correction. A nonparametric unseen species model using Euler transformation provided a lower-bound estimate of total TCR beta diversity. The public reads were reprocessed in TCRdb via fastp at Q25 and MiXCR, keeping in-frame beta chains. Each CDR3 protein appears once, grouped with its most common genes and DNA. These V and J calls are TCRdb output, not the study's own analysis. This sample lists 1,500,000 or so distinct CDR3 sequences; approximately 59% were detected once. 6.7% of the sample is in the top ten clones.

Sample: blood. The receptor comes from a man between 18 and 29 years old in good health. The sequence joins TRBV12-3 or TRBV12-4 to TRBJ2-1; TRBD2 fits 8 bases in the junction. For the CDR3, the sequence is CASLMSGRSHNEQFF. The sequenced DNA is TGTGCCAGCCTGATGAGCGGGAGATCACACAATGAGCAGTTCTTC.